A single sample gave rise to the 14 T cell receptor beta chains below, sequenced in a study of blood T cell repertoires in COVID-19. Clones were read by immunoSEQ multiplex PCR, and TCRdb kept only the in-frame ones, dropping some. The sample records fewer than 350,000 clones, around 81% being singletons. The sequencing input was peripheral blood. Source of these receptors: a woman aged 60 to 75 with active or convalescent COVID-19.

This chain connects TRBV7-2 to TRBJ1-1; D is ambiguous. The CDR3 has 13 residues. The V end lost 4 bases, the J end lost 7 bases, and 13 bases lay between the germline ends. Per germline, CDR1 SGHTA and CDR2 FQGNSA. The CDR3 loop is CASSYDPRGEAFF. CDR3 nucleotide sequence: TGTGCCAGCAGCTATGACCCACGGGGTGAAGCTTTCTTT.

This clone was detected only once. The chain is built from TRBV9 and TRBJ2-7, with 9 bases matching TRBD1. The V and J ends lost 3 bases and 5 bases, in that order; junction bases with no gene match: 12. Germline lookup yields CDR1 SGDLS and CDR2 YYNGEE. The CDR3 has 16 residues. CDR3 DNA sequence: TGTGCCAGCAGCGCCTCGACCGGGACAGGGCGTCACGAGCAGTACTTC. It encodes CASSASTGTGRHEQYF.

The J gene is TRBJ2-7, the V gene TRBV2; 8 nucleotides line up with TRBD1. V lost 4 bases, J lost 3 bases, and 5 bases stayed unmatched. The germline V gene encodes CDR1 SNHLY and CDR2 FYNNEI. The CDR3 sequence is 14 residues long. CDR3 loop: CASSVVDRDYEQYF. The CDR3 DNA is TGTGCCAGCAGTGTGGTGGACAGGGACTACGAGCAGTACTTC.

The CDR3 DNA sequence: TGCGCCAGCAGCCAAGCGGTCGGAGAGCAAGAGACCCAGTACTTC. Its translation: CASSQAVGEQETQYF. The rearrangement joins TRBV4-3 to TRBJ2-5; D gene uncertain. CDR3 length equals 15 residues. Germline V gene lookup returns CDR1 LGHNA and CDR2 YSLEER. V gave up 1 base and J gave up 2 bases, with 11 bases separating them.

The V and J genes are TRBV5-1 and TRBJ1-6; D not certain. The CDR3 runs to 13 residues. The V gene lost 4 bases and the J gene lost 11 bases, with 13 bases spanning the gap. Germline CDR1 SGHRS, CDR2 YFSETQ. CDR3 coding DNA: TGCGCCAGCAGCCCGGACGGGGTTCCACCCCTCCACTTT. This translates into CASSPDGVPPLHF.

The chain joins TRBV3-1 (or the pseudogene TRBV3-2) to TRBJ2-3; 7 nucleotides agree with TRBD2. Germline lookup yields CDR1 LGHDT and CDR2 YNNKEL (reference sequence). V was pared by 5 bases and J by 2 bases, with 10 bases of the junction left unmatched. The CDR3 covers 16 residues. CDR3 loop: CASSVQFLADTDTQYF. CDR3 coding DNA: TGTGCCAGCAGCGTCCAATTCCTAGCGGACACAGATACGCAGTATTTT.

The CDR3 protein is CASSSGPGFPENEKLFF. In DNA, the CDR3 is TGTGCCAGCAGCTCAGGCCCAGGCTTCCCAGAAAATGAAAAACTGTTTTTT. V usage is TRBV7-9 and J usage is TRBJ1-4, with unresolved D. The CDR3 has 17 residues. Between the trimmed V and J ends, which lost 4 bases and 5 bases, there was a span of 20 bases. Germline CDR1 is SEHNR and CDR2 is FQNEAQ (reference sequence).

This clone was counted only a few times. The chain's CDR3 is CASSRPLRGENTEAFF. In nucleotides, the CDR3 is TGCGCCAGCAGCAGGCCCCTTAGGGGTGAGAACACTGAAGCTTTCTTT. The chain combines TRBV5-1 with TRBJ1-1; maybe TRBD1 (5 bases). This CDR3 comprises 16 residues. Trimming pared 4 bases from V and 1 base from J, leaving 17 bases between. Looked up from germline, CDR1 is SGHRS and CDR2 is YFSETQ.

The CDR3 sequence: CASSKQRQDTQFF. The CDR3 bases are TGTGCCAGTAGTAAGCAAAGACAGGACACCCAGTTCTTC. The chain is built from TRBV19 and TRBJ2-1; a possible D gene is TRBD1 (6 bases). The germline CDR1 and CDR2 sequences are LNHDA and SQIVND (reference sequence). This CDR3 spans 13 amino acids. Trimming shortened V by 4 bases and J by 13 bases, and 17 bases separated the two germline ends.

V usage is TRBV4-3 and J usage is TRBJ2-5, with 8 bases matching TRBD2. Germline V lookup: CDR1 LGHNA, CDR2 YSLEER. With V trimmed by 3 bases and J by 0 bases, 9 bases remained unmatched. The CDR3 consists of 17 residues. In DNA form, the CDR3 reads TGCGCCAGCAGCCAGGGAATTAGCGGGGAGTACCAAGAGACCCAGTACTTC. Protein: CASSQGISGEYQETQYF.

This chain connects TRBV5-1 to TRBJ1-5; possible D gene TRBD1, 6 bases. Trimming took 0 bases from V and 0 from J, leaving 7 bases between them. There are 15 residues in the CDR3. Germline V gene data show CDR1 as SGHRS and CDR2 as YFSETQ. The CDR3 is CASSLGQDSNQPQHF. DNA for the CDR3: TGCGCCAGCAGCTTGGGACAGGATAGCAATCAGCCCCAGCATTTT.

The chain combines TRBV5-1 with TRBJ2-3; TRBD1 agrees at 8 bases. Germline CDR1 SGHRS, CDR2 YFSETQ. CDR3 length: 14 residues. Trimming removed 4 bases from V and 4 bases from J; junction bases left unmatched: 5. The CDR3 loop is CASSGKQGADTQYF. The CDR3 coding sequence is TGCGCCAGCAGCGGAAAACAGGGGGCAGATACGCAGTATTTT.

This CDR3 reads CASSRYNGGASYNEQFF. Here the CDR3 DNA reads TGTGCCAGCAGCCGGTATAACGGGGGGGCTTCCTACAATGAGCAGTTCTTC. V and J are TRBV4-2 and TRBJ2-1, with 8 nucleotides matching TRBD2. The germline V gene has CDR1 LGHNA and CDR2 YNFKEQ. CDR3 length equals 17 residues. The junction had 9 bases not matched to a gene; V was cut back by 4 bases and J by 1 base.

CDR3: CASSQVAAGVRTDTQYF. The DNA of the CDR3 is TGTGCCAGCAGCCAAGTTGCCGCGGGGGTACGCACAGATACGCAGTATTTT. The genes are TRBV3-1 (or the pseudogene TRBV3-2) and TRBJ2-3, with 7 bases identical to TRBD2. Per germline, CDR1 LGHDT and CDR2 YNNKEL (reference sequence). The V and J ends lost 1 base and 1 base, in that order; junction bases with no gene match: 8. This CDR3 spans 17 amino acids.